This T cell receptor (beta chain) was captured by sequencing in a study of OX40 agonist ivuxolimab in advanced cancers. With regard to the full study: Ivuxolimab, which targeted the costimulatory receptor OX40 (CD134), was an agonistic, fully human IgG2 monoclonal antibody. Among the approximately 54 dose-escalation patients, approximately 20 had hepatocellular carcinoma, some 15 melanoma, 9 renal cell carcinoma and 9 head and neck cancer. In the dose-escalation cohort, roughly four fifths of patients were male, and the mean age was approximately 64 years, with a range of roughly 20 to 79. Intravenous ivuxolimab was administered to patients every 2 weeks at six dose levels: 0.01, 0.1, 0.3, 1.5, 3 and 10 mg/kg. Prior anti-PD-1, anti-PD-L1 or anti-CTLA-4 therapy was permitted, and checkpoint inhibitors had been received by around 40% of dose-escalation patients. Partial responses occurred in three dose-escalation patients: two with cutaneous melanoma and one with hepatocellular carcinoma. Peripheral TCRbeta sequencing was intended to test whether TCR sequence diversity was altered and clonal T-cell expansion was caused by ivuxolimab. The paper reports the monotherapy dose-escalation portion (N of about 50 patients) of the phase I ivuxolimab trial. Here is what the overall study found, with its caveats: Which antigens the clonally expanded peripheral T cells were specific for was not determined. In the 0.1-3.0 mg/kg groups, partial responders were among the patients with the lowest normalized peripheral clonal expansion, particularly in CD8+ T cells. Clonal expansion of both CD4+ and CD8+ blood T cells was observed from baseline to week 6 at doses 0.1 to 3.0 mg/kg. After ivuxolimab, more expanded clones were found on average in CD8+ T cells than in CD4+ T cells. Low levels of normalized T-cell clonal expansion were also shown by some nonresponding patients.

CDR1 and CDR2, looked up from the germline V gene, are SGHRS and YFSETQ. At the junction V is shortened by 1 base and J by 5 bases, with 3 bases in between. From the cysteine up to the phenylalanine, the CDR3 has a length of 11 residues. Only the CDR3 part of the read is kept: 33 bases, read in frame from the first base. To sequence the TCRbeta CDR3 region, genomic DNA was isolated from the sorted cells. The immunoSEQ Assay was used for sequencing of TCRbeta CDR3 regions. Held by TCRdb, this immuneACCESS table contains in-frame sequences only and omits some clones. Under half of the omission traces to an unresolved V gene where checked; the cause of the rest is unknown. This sample comprises 90,000 to 150,000 clones, approximately 92% of them detected only once. In total, the top ten clones hold about 0.55% of the sample. The trial excluded patients who had a history of autoimmune disease or were on systemic immunosuppression. Peripheral blood for TCR sequencing was collected from all dose cohorts at baseline, on cycle 4 day 1, and on cycle 7 day 1. Samples were obtained from an open-label, multicenter, first-in-human phase I dose-escalation trial of ivuxolimab. Adults with locally advanced or metastatic head and neck squamous cell, hepatocellular, melanoma or renal cell carcinoma were enrolled in the trial. Before TCR sequencing, CD4+ T cells and CD8+ T cells from peripheral blood were sorted into separate populations.

As regards this clone: Its antigen has not been determined. Per-nucleotide qualities are absent, and no much larger clonotype sits a single base away. The identical CDR3 is also encoded by other nucleotide sequences in the sample.

This chain is built from TRBV5-1 and TRBJ2-5; the D gene assignment is ambiguous. The receptor comes from an adult with an advanced solid tumor such as melanoma, head and neck, liver or kidney cancer. Sequenced here: CD4+ or CD8+ T cells sorted from blood, sampled in a trial of the OX40 agonist ivuxolimab. This receptor carries the CDR3 CASSLRETQYF. The sequenced DNA: TGCGCCAGCAGCTTGCGGGAGACCCAGTACTTC.